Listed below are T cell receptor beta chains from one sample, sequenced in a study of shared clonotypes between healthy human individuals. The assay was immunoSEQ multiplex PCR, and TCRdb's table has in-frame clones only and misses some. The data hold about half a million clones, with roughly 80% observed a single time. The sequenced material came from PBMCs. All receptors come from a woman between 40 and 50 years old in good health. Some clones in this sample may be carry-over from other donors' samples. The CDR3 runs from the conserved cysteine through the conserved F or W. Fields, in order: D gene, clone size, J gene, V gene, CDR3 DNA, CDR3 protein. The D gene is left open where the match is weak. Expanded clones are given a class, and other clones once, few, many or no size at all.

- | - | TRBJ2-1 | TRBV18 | TGTGCCAGCTCACCATACACTAGTGGTTACAATGAGCAGTTCTTC | CASSPYTSGYNEQFF
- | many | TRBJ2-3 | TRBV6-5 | TGTGCCAGCAGGGAACCAAAAAGGGGGAGAGATACGCAGTATTTT | CASREPKRGRDTQYF
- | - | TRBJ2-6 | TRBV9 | TGTGCCAGCAGCGTAGGACAGCTCAACTCTGGGGCCAACGTCCTGACTTTC | CASSVGQLNSGANVLTF
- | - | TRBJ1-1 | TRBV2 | TGTGCCAGCAGTGTAGGGGGGACCATGAACACTGAAGCTTTCTTT | CASSVGGTMNTEAFF
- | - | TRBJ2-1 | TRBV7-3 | TGTGCCAGCAGCTTAAGCCCGGCCGATGAGCAGTTCTTC | CASSLSPADEQFF
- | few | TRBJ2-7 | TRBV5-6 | TGTGCCAGCAGCTACCACCCCTACGAGCAGTACTTC | CASSYHPYEQYF
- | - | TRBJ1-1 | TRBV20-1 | TGCAGTGCTAGAGAGGACGGGGAAGCTTTCTTT | CSAREDGEAFF
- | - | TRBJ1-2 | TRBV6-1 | TGTGCCAGCAGTCGTATTGGGGACTATGGCTACACCTTC | CASSRIGDYGYTF
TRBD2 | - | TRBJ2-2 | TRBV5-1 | TGCGCCAGCAGCCAGGGACTAGCGGGAGGGCCGGCCACCGGGGAGCTGTTTTTT | CASSQGLAGGPATGELFF
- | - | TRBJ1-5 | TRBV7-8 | TGTGCCAGCAGCTTCCGATGGTTGGAGCCCCAGCATTTT | CASSFRWLEPQHF
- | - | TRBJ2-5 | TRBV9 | TGTGCCAGCAGCGGGGTCAGTCAAGAGACCCAGTACTTC | CASSGVSQETQYF
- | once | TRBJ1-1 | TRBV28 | TGTGCCAGCATCCCCCCCGAAGTCACATTTCGTTTGAACACTGAAGCTTTCTTT | CASIPPEVTFRLNTEAFF
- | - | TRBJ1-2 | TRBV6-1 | TGTGCCAGCAGTGCTACGCGCGAGGGAAGCGGCTACACCTTC | CASSATREGSGYTF
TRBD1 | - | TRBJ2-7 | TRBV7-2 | TGTGCCAGCAGCCCAGGACAGGGCATGTCCTACGAGCAGTACTTC | CASSPGQGMSYEQYF
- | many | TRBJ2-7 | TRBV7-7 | TGTGCTAGCAGCCGCCTCTGGGTCTTC | CASSRLWVF
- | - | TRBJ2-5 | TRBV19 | TGTGCCAGTAGCACCACAGGGAGAGAGACCCAGTACTTC | CASSTTGRETQYF
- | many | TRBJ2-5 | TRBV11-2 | TGTGCCAGCAGCGCGGGGCCTCGGGAGACCCAGTACTTC | CASSAGPRETQYF
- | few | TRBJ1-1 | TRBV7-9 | TGTGCCAGCCAGCTTAGTTCGGGGAACACTGAAGCTTTCTTT | CASQLSSGNTEAFF
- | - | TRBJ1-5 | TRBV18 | TGTGCCAGCTCACCATCCCTGTCTCAGGGAGTACAGCCCCAGCATTTT | CASSPSLSQGVQPQHF
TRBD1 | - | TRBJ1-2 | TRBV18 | TGTGCCAGCTCACCTGGGACAGAATATGGCTACACCTTC | CASSPGTEYGYTF
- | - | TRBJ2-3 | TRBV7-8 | TGTGCCAGCAGCCCAGGACAGAGCCGCACAGATACGCAGTATTTT | CASSPGQSRTDTQYF
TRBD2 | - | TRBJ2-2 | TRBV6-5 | TGTGCCAGCAGTTACTTCGGGGGAGGGACCGGGGAGCTGTTTTTT | CASSYFGGGTGELFF
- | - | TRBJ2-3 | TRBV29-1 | TGCAGCGTTGAAATCCAGGGTGGGACAGATACGCAGTATTTT | CSVEIQGGTDTQYF
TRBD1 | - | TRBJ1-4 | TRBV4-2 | TGTGCCAGCAGCCCCGGACAGGGGGTTGAAAAACTGTTTTTT | CASSPGQGVEKLFF
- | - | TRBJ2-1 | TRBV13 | TGTGCCAGCAGCTTTCTAGGGCCAGCCCATGAGCAGTTCTTC | CASSFLGPAHEQFF
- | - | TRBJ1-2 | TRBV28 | TGTGCCAGCAAACACCCCACACAAGTCTATGGCTACACCTTC | CASKHPTQVYGYTF
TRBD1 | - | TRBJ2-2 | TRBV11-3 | TGTGCCAGCAGCCCAAACTCCTACAGGGGCGGGGAGCTGTTTTTT | CASSPNSYRGGELFF
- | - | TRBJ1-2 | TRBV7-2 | TGTGCCAGCAGCTTAGGGGGCACGGGGATTTGGTATGGCTACACCTTC | CASSLGGTGIWYGYTF
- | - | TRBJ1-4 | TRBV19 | TGTGCCAGTAGACCTAGGGGAGCAACTAATGAAAAACTGTTTTTT | CASRPRGATNEKLFF
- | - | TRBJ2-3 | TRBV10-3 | TGTGCCATCAGTGAGTCCCCAGATACGCAGTATTTT | CAISESPDTQYF
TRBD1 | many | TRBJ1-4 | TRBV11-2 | TGTGCCAGCAGCTTAAACAGGGGCGCAAATGAAAAACTGTTTTTT | CASSLNRGANEKLFF
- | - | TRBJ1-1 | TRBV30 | TGTGCCTGGAGTGTCTCCGGAACCATGAACACTGAAGCTTTCTTT | CAWSVSGTMNTEAFF
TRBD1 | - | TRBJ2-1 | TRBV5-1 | TGCGCCAGCAGCCCACGGCCTCCGGGACAGGGGGACCCCTACAATGAGCAGTTCTTC | CASSPRPPGQGDPYNEQFF
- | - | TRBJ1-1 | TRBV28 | TGTGCCAGCAGTTCAGGGACAACTAGGGGCGAAGCTTTCTTT | CASSSGTTRGEAFF
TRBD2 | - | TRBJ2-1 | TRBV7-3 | TGTGCCAGCAGCTTAACCCAGCTAGCGGGAGGGCCGCGTGAGCAGTTCTTC | CASSLTQLAGGPREQFF
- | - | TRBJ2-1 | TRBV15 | TGTGCCACCAGCAGAGATCGAAGGGATGAGCAGTTCTTC | CATSRDRRDEQFF
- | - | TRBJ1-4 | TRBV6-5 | TGTGCCAGCAGTTACTCGAGTGGGACCCGTGAAAAACTGTTTTTT | CASSYSSGTREKLFF
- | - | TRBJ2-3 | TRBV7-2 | TGTGCCAGCAGCTTTGTACGCGATACGCAATATTTT | CASSFVRDTQYF
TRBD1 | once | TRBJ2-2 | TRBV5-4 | TGTGCCAGCAGCTTGCCGGGACAGGGGTTCACCGGGGAGCTGTTTTTT | CASSLPGQGFTGELFF
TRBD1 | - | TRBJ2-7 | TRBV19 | TGTGCCAGTAAAGGGCAGGGGGAATTTGAGCAGTACTTC | CASKGQGEFEQYF
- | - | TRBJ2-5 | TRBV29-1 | TGCAGCGTTGGTTGGACCGACTGGAGAGAGACCCAGTACTTC | CSVGWTDWRETQYF
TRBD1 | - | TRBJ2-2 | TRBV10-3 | TGTGCTTCTACTTCGGACAGGGGACCCGGGGAGCTGTTTTTT | CASTSDRGPGELFF
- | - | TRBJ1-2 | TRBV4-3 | TGCGCCAGCAGCCAAGCTCGGGCGGGGGGGCTCAGCTATGGCTACACCTTC | CASSQARAGGLSYGYTF
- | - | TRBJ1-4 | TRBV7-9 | TGTGCCAGCAGCCGACCCGGGGGTTTCCGTGAAAAACTGTTTTTT | CASSRPGGFREKLFF
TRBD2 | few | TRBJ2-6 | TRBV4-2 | TGTGCCAGCAGCCAAGGGACTAGCAGCTCTGGGGCCAACGTCCTGACTTTC | CASSQGTSSSGANVLTF
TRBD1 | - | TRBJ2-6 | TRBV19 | TGTGCCAGTAGTACCACAGGGGGCGCTGGGGCCAACGTCCTGACTTTC | CASSTTGGAGANVLTF
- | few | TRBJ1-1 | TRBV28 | TGTGCCAGCAGCCGGGCCTGGGTGAACACTGAAGCTTTCTTT | CASSRAWVNTEAFF
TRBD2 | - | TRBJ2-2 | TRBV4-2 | TGTGCCAGCAGCCCAGCCGGACTAGCGGGAGTTGCCGGGGAGCTGTTTTTT | CASSPAGLAGVAGELFF
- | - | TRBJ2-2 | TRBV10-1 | TGCGCCAGCAGCCCGGACTCGTTCGGGGAGCTGTTTTTT | CASSPDSFGELFF
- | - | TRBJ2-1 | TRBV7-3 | TGTGCCAGCAGCTTAGAAGTGTCGGACTACAATGAGCAGTTCTTC | CASSLEVSDYNEQFF
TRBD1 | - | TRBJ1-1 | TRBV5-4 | TGTGCCAGCACCCCTTTGACAGGGGGCGCCGACGCTTTCTTT | CASTPLTGGADAFF
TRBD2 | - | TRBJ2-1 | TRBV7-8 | TGTGCCAGCAGCTTAGTCGCGGGAGATCGTCGCAATGAGCAGTTCTTC | CASSLVAGDRRNEQFF
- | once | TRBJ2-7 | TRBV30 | TGTGCCTGGAGTAGCAGGCCGCGCGGCAGGACCTCCTACGAGCAGTACTTC | CAWSSRPRGRTSYEQYF
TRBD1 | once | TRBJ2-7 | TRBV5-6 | TGTGCAAGCAGCTTGGCCCCGGGACAGGCCTACGAGCAGTACTTC | CASSLAPGQAYEQYF